These 19 T cell receptor beta chains originate from one sample sequenced in a study of T cell responses to AZD1222 COVID-19 vaccine. Repertoires were generated with immunoSEQ multiplex PCR, while TCRdb's copy carries only in-frame clones and drops some. Of approximately 190,000 clones listed, around 87% are singletons. Here the sequenced sample was peripheral blood, taken on day 0 of MenACWY control vaccination. The receptor set was obtained from an adult in good health.

This chain connects TRBV5-4 to TRBJ1-4, with D hard to call. Trimming took 5 bases from V and 4 from J, leaving 12 bases between them. This CDR3 spans 14 amino acids. Germline lookup yields CDR1 SGHNT and CDR2 YYREEE (reference sequence). CDR3 sequence (DNA): TGTGCCAGCAGAGCCGGACCAGATAATGAAAAACTGTTTTTT. Translating it yields CASRAGPDNEKLFF.

The chain uses TRBV15 and TRBJ1-1; D is perhaps TRBD1 (5 bases). Germline V gene data show CDR1 as LNHNV and CDR2 as YYDKDF (reference sequence). Trimming pared 5 bases from V and 4 bases from J, leaving 11 bases between. This CDR3 has 13 amino acids. The CDR3 DNA follows: TGTGCCACCAGCGAGGGACTCGCCACTGAAGCTTTCTTT. The encoded protein is CATSEGLATEAFF.

V usage is TRBV5-4 and J usage is TRBJ2-3, with 9 bases matching TRBD1. V trimming: 4 bases; J trimming: 4 bases; junction bases outside the gene matches: 10. The CDR3 sequence is 16 residues long. Germline V lookup: CDR1 SGHNT, CDR2 YYREEE (reference sequence). CDR3 residues: CASSPATGTGPDTQYF. CDR3 nucleotide sequence: TGTGCCAGCAGCCCCGCTACCGGGACAGGGCCAGATACGCAGTATTTT. The full variable domain, in which reference TRBV5-4 and TRBJ2-3 provide the parts outside the CDR3, is ETGVTQSPTHLIKTRGQQVTLRCSSQSGHNTVSWYQQALGQGPQFIFQYYREEENGRGNFPPRFSGLQFPNYSSELNVNALELDDSALYLCASSPATGTGPDTQYFGPGTRLTVL.

The chain uses TRBV19 and TRBJ1-1; possibly TRBD1 for D (5 bases). Germline CDR1 reads LNHDA; CDR2 reads SQIVND (reference sequence). V was trimmed by 4 bases and J by 4 bases, leaving 16 bases between them. This CDR3 region has 15 residues. CDR3 loop: CASSTRPPGGTEAFF. CDR3 bases: TGTGCCAGTAGTACCCGCCCGCCGGGGGGCACTGAAGCTTTCTTT.

CDR3 in DNA: TGCGCCAGCAGCCAAGACGGGAGCGGGGGGGCCTATACGCAGTATTTT. Its translation is CASSQDGSGGAYTQYF. The rearrangement joins TRBV4-1 to TRBJ2-3, with 10 bases identical to TRBD2. V lost 0 bases, J lost 7 bases, and 7 bases stayed unmatched. Looked up from germline, CDR1 is MGHRA and CDR2 is YSYEKL. CDR3 length equals 16 residues.

The gene calls are TRBV6-2 or TRBV6-3 and TRBJ2-3; 14 nucleotides align to TRBD2. Trimming cost V 4 bases and J 2 bases; bases outside gene matches: 8. The CDR3 has 18 residues. Germline CDR1 reads MNHEY; CDR2 reads SVGEGT. The CDR3 loop is CASSFGLAGGNLTDTQYF. DNA for the CDR3: TGTGCCAGCAGTTTCGGACTAGCGGGAGGAAACCTCACAGATACGCAGTATTTT.

The chain employs TRBV30 and TRBJ2-1; D perhaps matches TRBD2 (5 bases). The CDR3 consists of 13 residues. Trimming pared 4 bases from V and 10 bases from J, leaving 17 bases between. Per germline, CDR1 GTSNPN and CDR2 SVGIG (reference sequence). The chain's CDR3 is CAWIGELVSEQFF. The CDR3 DNA sequence: TGTGCCTGGATTGGGGAACTAGTTTCCGAGCAGTTCTTC.

The rearrangement joins TRBV5-1 to TRBJ2-1; unclear D gene. The CDR3 totals 11 residues. CDR1 and CDR2 (germline): SGHRS, YFSETQ. V lost 2 bases and J lost 7, with 4 bases in between. The CDR3 DNA reads TGCGCCAGCAGCTTCAAGAATGAGCAGTTCTTC. It is translated as CASSFKNEQFF.

A word on this clone: Other DNA sequences from this sample encode an identical CDR3 as well. The chain has TRBV9 and TRBJ1-2; the match to TRBD1 covers 7 bases. This CDR3 is 15 amino acids long. With 3 bases clipped from V and 5 bases from J, the junction kept 10 bases outside the gene matches. Germline V gives CDR1 SGDLS, CDR2 YYNGEE. Here the CDR3 DNA reads TGTGCCAGCAGCGCCGGACAGGCCTTTAATTATGGCTACACCTTC. Translating it yields CASSAGQAFNYGYTF.

V is TRBV11-2 and J is TRBJ2-7, with D possibly being TRBD1 or TRBD2 (6 bases each). CDR1 is SGHAT, CDR2 FQNNGV, per germline. The CDR3 totals 16 residues. Between the trimmed V and J ends, which lost 3 bases and 4 bases, there was a span of 19 bases. Here the CDR3 reads CASSLSGGGIDYEQYF. As DNA, the CDR3 is TGTGCCAGCAGCTTGAGCGGAGGGGGGATAGATTACGAGCAGTACTTC.

The V and J genes are TRBV4-1 and TRBJ2-3; no reliable D call. This CDR3 spans 16 amino acids. Germline V lookup: CDR1 MGHRA, CDR2 YSYEKL. Trimming pared 4 bases from V and 6 bases from J, leaving 20 bases between. The CDR3 sequence: CASSRYLDLPPDTQYF. For the CDR3, the DNA is TGCGCCAGCAGCCGCTATCTAGATTTACCGCCGGATACGCAGTATTTT.

A remark on this clone: The same CDR3 also results from other DNA sequences found in this sample. V and J are TRBV28 and TRBJ1-5; D is unresolved. The germline V gene has CDR1 MDHEN and CDR2 SYDVKM. The CDR3 is 14 amino acids. Trimming shortened V by 2 bases and J by 2 bases, and 7 bases separated the two germline ends. The CDR3 is CASSLTGGNQPQHF. CDR3 coding DNA: TGTGCCAGCAGTTTAACTGGGGGCAATCAGCCCCAGCATTTT.

V usage is TRBV12-3 or TRBV12-4 and J usage is TRBJ1-2; D is perhaps TRBD1 (6 bases). The ends were cut back, 1 base at V and 7 bases at J, with 10 bases in the middle. The CDR3 is 13 amino acids. The CDR3 loop reads CASSLGQGTGYTF. CDR3 DNA: TGTGCCAGCAGTTTAGGGCAGGGGACTGGCTACACCTTC.

This chain links TRBV10-3 with TRBJ2-7; D is undetermined. Between the trimmed V and J ends, which lost 4 bases and 0 bases, there was a span of 10 bases. CDR3 length: 14 amino acids. The V gene's germline CDR1 is ENHRY and CDR2 SYGVKD. The chain's CDR3 is CAISVGGSSYEQYF. The CDR3 DNA reads TGTGCCATCAGTGTTGGCGGAAGCTCCTACGAGCAGTACTTC.

J is TRBJ1-1 and V is TRBV2; D not certain. CDR3 length equals 17 residues. The germline CDR1 and CDR2 sequences are SNHLY and FYNNEI. Trimming removed 7 bases from V and 0 bases from J, with 21 bases in between. CDR3 sequence reads: CASTVDSVAQLNTEAFF. The CDR3 coding sequence is TGTGCCAGCACCGTAGATTCGGTAGCTCAGTTGAACACTGAAGCTTTCTTT.

The chain recombines TRBV28 with TRBJ2-7, with 7 bases fitting TRBD1. V shed 8 bases, J shed 2 bases, and the junction held 3 bases outside the gene matches. This CDR3 has 12 amino acids. CDR1 MDHEN and CDR2 SYDVKM come from the germline V gene. In DNA, the CDR3 is TGTGCCAGCCGGGACAGCGCCTACGAGCAGTACTTC. Amino acid sequence: CASRDSAYEQYF.

This chain links TRBV9 with TRBJ2-7; D may be TRBD1 (6 bases). Germline CDR1 and CDR2: SGDLS and YYNGEE. The CDR3 consists of 14 residues. V lost 3 bases to trimming and J lost 2 bases, with 12 bases between them. The CDR3 spells CASSGAGEAYEQYF. The CDR3 DNA reads TGTGCCAGCAGCGGAGCAGGGGAAGCCTACGAGCAGTACTTC.

The table lists this clone with a count of one. DNA for the CDR3: TGTGCCAGCAGTTTACCTCAGGATGGACTGCACAGGGGGCGCTATGGCTACACCTTC. Its translation is CASSLPQDGLHRGRYGYTF. The gene calls are TRBV28 and TRBJ1-2, with TRBD1 matching 9 bases. The CDR3 has 19 residues. Trimming cost V 2 bases and J 4 bases; bases outside gene matches: 17. The V gene's germline CDR1 is MDHEN and CDR2 SYDVKM.

This chain connects TRBV28 to TRBJ2-1, with a tentative D call TRBD2 (6 bases). Trimming removed 3 bases from V and 9 bases from J, with 9 bases in between. CDR1 and CDR2 (germline): MDHEN, SYDVKM. CDR3 size: 12 residues. The DNA for the CDR3 is TGTGCCAGCAGTTTGTTGGGAGGTGAGCAGTTCTTC. Protein: CASSLLGGEQFF.